These 25 T cell receptor beta chains originate from one sample sequenced in a study of siplizumab effects on memory and regulatory T cells. Produced via immunoSEQ multiplex PCR; TCRdb's table is partial and in-frame only. The sample carries 90,000 to 120,000 clones, more than 90% recorded once. Sequenced input: CD4+ T cells sorted from blood. These receptors came from a human donor in good health. Some clones in this sample may be carry-over from other donors' samples.

The DNA of the CDR3 is TGTGCCAGCAGTACATCTGGGGGCTACGAGCAGTACTTC. This gives the protein CASSTSGGYEQYF. This chain joins TRBV28 and TRBJ2-7; D might be TRBD1 or TRBD2, each matching 5 bases. Trimming removed 5 bases at V and 3 bases at J, with 11 bases between. Germline CDR1 MDHEN, CDR2 SYDVKM. This CDR3 contains 13 residues. Combining the CDR3 with reference TRBV28 and TRBJ2-7 gives the whole variable domain DVKVTQSSRYLVKRTGEKVFLECVQDMDHENMFWYRQDPGLGLRLIYFSYDVKMKEKGDIPEGYSVSREKKERFSLILESASTNQTSMYLCASSTSGGYEQYFGPGTRLTVT.

The gene calls are TRBV6-5 and TRBJ2-7, with TRBD2 matching over 7 bases. V trimming: 2 bases; J trimming: 0 bases; junction bases outside the gene matches: 1. Per the germline V gene, CDR1 is MNHEY and CDR2 is SVGAGI. The CDR3 consists of 14 residues. CDR3 region: CASSYLADSYEQYF. The DNA for the CDR3 is TGTGCCAGCAGTTACCTAGCGGACTCCTACGAGCAGTACTTC.

CDR3 sequence reads: CASNDRGSTGELFF. The DNA for the CDR3 is TGTGCCAGCAATGACAGGGGGAGCACCGGGGAGCTGTTTTTT. The gene calls are TRBV25-1 and TRBJ2-2; 9 bases line up with TRBD1. Germline CDR1 MGHDK, CDR2 SYGVNS. Trimming at V came to 7 bases and at J to 4 bases, leaving 4 bases not matched to a gene. The CDR3 is 14 residues long.

CDR3 amino acids: CATRLGGGRANNEQFF. The DNA for the CDR3 is TGTGCCACCAGACTCGGTGGCGGGAGGGCCAACAATGAGCAGTTCTTC. The J gene is TRBJ2-1, the V gene TRBV15; 9 nucleotides agree with TRBD2. J lost 5 bases, V lost 6 bases, and 11 bases had no gene match. The CDR3 runs 16 residues. Per germline, CDR1 LNHNV and CDR2 YYDKDF (reference sequence).

The V and J genes are TRBV6-5 and TRBJ1-5; D might be TRBD1 (6 bases). The CDR3 totals 15 residues. Germline V CDR1 and CDR2: MNHEY, SVGAGI. V was trimmed by 6 bases and J by 2 bases, leaving 14 bases between them. The CDR3 DNA sequence: TGTGCCAGCAGGGCTCAGGGGCGCGGCAATCAGCCCCAGCATTTT. Translated, it gives CASRAQGRGNQPQHF.

The chain employs TRBV18 and TRBJ2-3; D may match TRBD1 or TRBD2 (7 bases each). CDR3 length equals 19 residues. The germline V gene encodes CDR1 KGHSH and CDR2 LQKENI. Trimming took 1 base from V and 5 from J, leaving 25 bases between them. The CDR3 coding sequence is TGTGCCAGCTCACCACGGAACTTAATGGTGTCCAGGGGGGGAGATACGCAGTATTTT. Translated, it gives CASSPRNLMVSRGGDTQYF.

The sample holds one count of this clone. The V call is TRBV29-1, the J call TRBJ1-2; D gene uncertain. The length of the CDR3 is 15 residues. Germline V gene data show CDR1 as SQVTM and CDR2 as ANQGSEA. V was trimmed by 6 bases and J by 4 bases, leaving 21 bases between them. CDR3 sequence reads: CSVVGWAGLGYGYTF. The CDR3 region has the DNA TGCAGCGTAGTCGGCTGGGCGGGATTAGGCTATGGCTACACCTTC.

The chain carries TRBV6-6 and TRBJ1-6; D uncertain. Between the trimmed V and J ends, which lost 6 bases and 9 bases, there was a span of 15 bases. Germline V gene data show CDR1 as MNHNY and CDR2 as SVGAGI (reference sequence). This CDR3 is 14 amino acids long. The CDR3 region is CASSRTQFASPLHF. The DNA for the CDR3 is TGTGCCAGCAGCAGGACGCAGTTCGCTTCACCCCTCCACTTT.

The CDR3 loop reads CASSLLYTGELFF. CDR3 in DNA: TGTGCCAGCAGTTTACTTTACACCGGGGAGCTGTTTTTT. The rearrangement joins TRBV27 to TRBJ2-2; D uncertain. CDR1 is MNHEY, CDR2 SMNVEV, per germline (reference sequence). The length of the CDR3 is 13 residues. Trimming took 2 bases from V and 3 from J, leaving 4 bases between them.

This chain uses TRBV6-1 with TRBJ1-5; possibly TRBD1 for D (5 bases). With 9 bases removed from V and 0 bases from J, the gap between germline ends came to 15 bases. The CDR3 covers 15 residues. CDR1 and CDR2 (germline): MNHNS, SASEGT. CDR3: CASRGQMYSNQPQHF. CDR3 DNA: TGTGCCAGTAGGGGTCAGATGTATAGCAATCAGCCCCAGCATTTT.

V is TRBV18 and J is TRBJ1-3, with 8 bases matching TRBD1. CDR1 is KGHSH and CDR2 is LQKENI in the germline V gene. V was pared by 4 bases and J by 0 bases, with 8 bases of the junction left unmatched. This CDR3 region has 17 residues. CDR3 bases: TGTGCCAGCTCACAAGGACAGGGACAAAGCTCTGGAAACACCATATATTTT. Its translation: CASSQGQGQSSGNTIYF. Together with reference TRBV18 and TRBJ1-3, the CDR3 gives the full variable domain: NAGVMQNPRHLVRRRGQEARLRCSPMKGHSHVYWYRQLPEEGLKFMVYLQKENIIDESGMPKERFSAEFPKEGPSILRIQQVVRGDSAAYFCASSQGQGQSSGNTIYFGEGSWLTVV.

The gene calls are TRBV11-3 and TRBJ2-3, with D perhaps matching TRBD1 (5 bases). Trimming took off 4 bases at V and 4 bases at J, with 12 bases between the two ends. The CDR3 consists of 14 residues. CDR1 and CDR2 (germline): SGHNT, YENEEA. This CDR3 reads CASSWGRAADTQYF. CDR3 nucleotide sequence: TGTGCCAGCAGCTGGGGCAGGGCCGCAGATACGCAGTATTTT.

The chain combines TRBV19 with TRBJ2-6; D call uncertain. This CDR3 region has 19 residues. The germline CDR1 and CDR2 sequences are LNHDA and SQIVND (reference sequence). CDR3 coding DNA: TGTCTTGGGGTAGGGCTTTCAGACTTTAGCACCCCTGGGGCCAACGTCCTGACTTTC. This sequence encodes CLGVGLSDFSTPGANVLTF.

J is TRBJ1-4 and V is TRBV4-1; 8 bases line up with TRBD1. The CDR3 has 17 residues. Germline V gene sequence: CDR1 MGHRA, CDR2 YSYEKL. The trim removed 3 bases at V and 7 bases at J, leaving 13 bases unmatched. As DNA, the CDR3 is TGCGCCAGCAGCCAGCCCTCACAGACAGGGGCTTTTGAAAAACTGTTTTTT. Its protein product is CASSQPSQTGAFEKLFF.

The chain carries TRBV19 and TRBJ2-5; the match to TRBD1 covers 10 bases. Trimming removed 10 bases from V and 1 base from J; junction bases left unmatched: 6. The CDR3 is 14 residues long. The germline V gene encodes CDR1 LNHDA and CDR2 SQIVND (reference sequence). The CDR3 sequence is CATDGTGAQETQYF. The CDR3 nucleotides read TGTGCCACCGACGGGACAGGGGCCCAAGAGACCCAGTACTTC.

The chain has TRBV25-1 and TRBJ2-2; a weak D match, TRBD1 (5 bases). The CDR3 is made up of 17 amino acids. With 0 bases removed from V and 6 bases from J, the gap between germline ends came to 17 bases. Germline V gives CDR1 MGHDK, CDR2 SYGVNS. CDR3 DNA sequence: TGTGCCAGCAGTGAATATAAGGGGAAGGCAAGGGCCGGGGAGCTGTTTTTT. The encoded protein is CASSEYKGKARAGELFF. Drawing the rest from reference TRBV25-1 and TRBJ2-2, the complete variable domain is EADIYQTPRYLVIGTGKKITLECSQTMGHDKMYWYQQDPGMELHLIHYSYGVNSTEKGDLSSESTVSRIRTEHFPLTLESARPSHTSQYLCASSEYKGKARAGELFFGEGSRLTVL.

The chain links TRBV7-8 to TRBJ2-3; TRBD2 matches 10 bases. CDR1 and CDR2 from the germline V gene are SGHVS and FQNEAQ. J lost 4 bases, V lost 7 bases, and 29 bases had no gene match. The CDR3 is 22 amino acids. The CDR3 protein is CASNILGLAIRGRGYRPDTQYF. The CDR3 DNA follows: TGTGCCAGCAACATTTTGGGACTAGCGATCAGAGGGAGAGGTTACCGTCCAGATACGCAGTATTTT.

V gene TRBV5-1 combines with J gene TRBJ2-1, with TRBD1 matching over 10 bases. Germline CDR1 is SGHRS and CDR2 is YFSETQ. Trimming at V came to 4 bases and at J to 4 bases, leaving 5 bases not matched to a gene. The CDR3 runs to 15 residues. This CDR3 is CASSQPGQGYNEQFF. DNA for the CDR3: TGCGCCAGCAGCCAACCGGGACAGGGGTACAATGAGCAGTTCTTC.

The count of this clone is one. The chain combines TRBV6-6 with TRBJ1-5; the D is unclear. Trimming shortened V by 1 base and J by 2 bases, and 12 bases separated the two germline ends. The CDR3 covers 16 residues. The germline gives CDR1 MNHNY, CDR2 SVGAGI (reference sequence). CDR3 DNA: TGTGCCAGCAGTTACTTCAGCAGAACTCGCAATCAGCCCCAGCATTTT. Translating it yields CASSYFSRTRNQPQHF.

Written as DNA, the CDR3 is TGTGCCAGCGGAATCCTAGCGAACTCCTACAATGAGCAGTTCTTC. Translated, it gives CASGILANSYNEQFF. The gene calls are TRBV27 and TRBJ2-1, with D possibly being TRBD2 (6 bases). This CDR3 is built from 15 residues. CDR1 MNHEY and CDR2 SMNVEV come from the germline V gene (reference sequence). Between the trimmed V and J ends, which lost 8 bases and 0 bases, there was a span of 14 bases.

This clone has more than one count but fewer than ten. V and J are TRBV5-5 and TRBJ1-1, with D tentatively TRBD1 (6 bases). The CDR3 loop spans 16 amino acids. V gave up 0 bases and J gave up 0 bases, with 12 bases separating them. Germline V gives CDR1 SGHKS, CDR2 YYEKEE (reference sequence). For the CDR3, the DNA is TGTGCCAGCAGCTTGGTGGGGGCCCCATTGAACACTGAAGCTTTCTTT. This translates into CASSLVGAPLNTEAFF.

The chain recombines TRBV2 with TRBJ2-7; a possible D gene is TRBD1 (6 bases). This CDR3 spans 13 amino acids. Per germline, CDR1 SNHLY and CDR2 FYNNEI. The V and J ends lost 6 bases and 6 bases respectively, with 15 bases between them. DNA for the CDR3: TGTGCCAGCAGGAACAGGGCTTTGCGCGAGCAGTACTTC. It specifies CASRNRALREQYF.

This clone was detected a few times. The J gene is TRBJ2-4, the V gene TRBV6-5; TRBD1 might be the D (6 bases). The CDR3 runs 15 residues. Trimming cost V 2 bases and J 4 bases, with 12 bases left between them. Germline V gene lookup returns CDR1 MNHEY and CDR2 SVGAGI. The DNA of the CDR3 is TGTGCCAGCAGTTACCAATCTGGACAGAAAAACATTCAGTACTTC. Amino acids: CASSYQSGQKNIQYF.

The CDR3 protein is CASSTSFSGGYNEQFF. The CDR3 region has the DNA TGCGCCAGCAGCACCAGTTTTAGCGGAGGTTACAATGAGCAGTTCTTC. V and J are TRBV4-1 and TRBJ2-1; possibly TRBD2 for D (6 bases). This CDR3 comprises 16 residues. Deletions cut 5 bases from V and 4 bases from J, with 18 bases between. In germline, CDR1 is MGHRA, CDR2 YSYEKL.

The rearrangement joins TRBV28 to TRBJ1-5; TRBD1 aligns across 7 bases. The germline V gene has CDR1 MDHEN and CDR2 SYDVKM. J lost 0 bases, V lost 2 bases, and 7 bases had no gene match. This CDR3 has 17 amino acids. CDR3 sequence (DNA): TGTGCCAGCAGTTTACCCACGACAGGGAATAGCAATCAGCCCCAGCATTTT. Its translation is CASSLPTTGNSNQPQHF.